The source of this T cell receptor (beta chain) is a study of shared clonotypes between healthy human individuals. General observations from the study: Four donors held about 5% of naive CD4 clonotypes in common. Naive subsets generally had larger estimated richness than memory subsets.

In the authors' workflow: Owing to the provision of junction-only sequences devoid of quality scores by immunoSEQ, filtering differed. Sequencing used immunoSEQ multiplex PCR; TCRdb keeps in-frame clones, though not all of them. V and J calls and clone size are given by that table; D and trimming were obtained from the DNA. Found here are roughly 1.4 million clones, about 98.5% of them singletons; the top ten hold 0.36%. On this clone: Its antigen is currently unknown.

In germline, CDR1 is MDHEN, CDR2 SYDVKM. V lost 8 bases, J lost 0 bases, and 14 bases lay in between. There are 14 residues in the CDR3. V gene TRBV28 combines with J gene TRBJ2-7; possibly TRBD2 for D (7 bases). The source of this sequence is a young man in good health. The source material was naive CD4+ T cells sorted from blood. Subset given: CD45RA+ positively selected. The CDR3 spells CASGRGGSSYEQYF. In DNA, the CDR3 is TGTGCCAGCGGAAGGGGGGGGAGCTCCTACGAGCAGTACTTC.